The entry that follows covers one T cell receptor (beta chain) sequence. The source of the sample is a study of immune characterization of retroperitoneal liposarcoma. Germline V gene lookup returns CDR1 MNHEY and CDR2 SMNVEV (reference sequence). The CDR3 extends over 14 amino acids. TCRdb used MiXCR to reprocess the PCR reads, holding one entry per CDR3 protein. This sample has roughly 6,800 distinct CDR3 sequences, with roughly 28% found just once. J is TRBJ2-1 and V is TRBV27, with unresolved D. The J call may be faulty, since TRBJ2-7 better matches the DNA end. Sequenced input: blood. This receptor was identified in a male donor with retroperitoneal liposarcoma. The chain's CDR3 is CASTRRVGGYEQYF. As DNA, the CDR3 is TGTGCCAGCACCCGACGGGTAGGTGGCTACGAGCAGTACTTC.